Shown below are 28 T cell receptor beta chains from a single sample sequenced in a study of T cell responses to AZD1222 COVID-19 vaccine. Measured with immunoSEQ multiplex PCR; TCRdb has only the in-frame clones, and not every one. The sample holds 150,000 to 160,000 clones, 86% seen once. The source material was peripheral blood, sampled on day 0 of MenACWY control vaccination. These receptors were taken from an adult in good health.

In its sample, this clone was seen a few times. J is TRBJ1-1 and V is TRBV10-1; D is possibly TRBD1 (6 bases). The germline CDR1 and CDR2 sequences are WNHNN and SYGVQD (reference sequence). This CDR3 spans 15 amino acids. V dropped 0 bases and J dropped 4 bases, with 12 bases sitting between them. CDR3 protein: CASSESTGPSTEAFF. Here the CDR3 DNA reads TGCGCCAGCAGTGAGTCGACAGGTCCGAGCACTGAAGCTTTCTTT.

CDR3 DNA: TGTGCCAGCAGCTTATTCTGGGGGGCGAGCACCGGGGAGCTGTTTTTT. Protein product: CASSLFWGASTGELFF. V gene TRBV11-1 combines with J gene TRBJ2-2; D tentatively reads TRBD1 or TRBD2 (6 bases each). The V and J ends lost 2 bases and 4 bases respectively, with 14 bases between them. The CDR3 length is 16 residues. CDR1 SGHAT and CDR2 FQDESV come from the germline V gene (reference sequence).

In nucleotides, the CDR3 is TGTGCCAGCAGCTTGGTAGGAGGCTACACCTTC. It is translated as CASSLVGGYTF. The V call is TRBV5-4, the J call TRBJ1-2; D remains ambiguous. Per germline, CDR1 SGHNT and CDR2 YYREEE (reference sequence). The CDR3 loop spans 11 amino acids. V lost 0 bases and J 8 bases, leaving 5 bases between the germline ends.

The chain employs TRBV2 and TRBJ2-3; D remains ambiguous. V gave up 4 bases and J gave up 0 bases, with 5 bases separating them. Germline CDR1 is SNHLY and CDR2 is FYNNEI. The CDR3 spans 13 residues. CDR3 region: CASSVESTDTQYF. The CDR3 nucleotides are TGTGCCAGCAGTGTGGAGAGCACAGATACGCAGTATTTT. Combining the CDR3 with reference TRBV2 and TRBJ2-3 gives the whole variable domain EPEVTQTPSHQVTQMGQEVILRCVPISNHLYFYWYRQILGQKVEFLVSFYNNEISEKSEIFDDQFSVERPDGSNFTLKIRSTKLEDSAMYFCASSVESTDTQYFGPGTRLTVL.

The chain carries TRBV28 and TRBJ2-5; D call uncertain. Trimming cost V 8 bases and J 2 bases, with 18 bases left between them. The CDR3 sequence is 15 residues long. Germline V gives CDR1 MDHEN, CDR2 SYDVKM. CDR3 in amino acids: CASSQIESRQETQYF. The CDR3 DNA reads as TGTGCCAGCTCCCAAATAGAGTCCCGGCAAGAGACCCAGTACTTC.

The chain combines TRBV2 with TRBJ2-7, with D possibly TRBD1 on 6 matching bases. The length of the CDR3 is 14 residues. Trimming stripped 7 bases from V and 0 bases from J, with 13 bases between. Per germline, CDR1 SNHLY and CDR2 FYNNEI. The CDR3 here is CASKTGWSSYEQYV. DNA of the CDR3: TGTGCCAGCAAAACAGGGTGGAGCTCCTACGAGCAGTACGTC.

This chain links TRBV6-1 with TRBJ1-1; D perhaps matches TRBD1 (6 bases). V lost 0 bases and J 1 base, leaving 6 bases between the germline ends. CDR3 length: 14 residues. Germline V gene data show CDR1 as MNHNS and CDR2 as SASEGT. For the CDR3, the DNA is TGTGCCAGCAGTGAAGCAGGGGGGAACACTGAAGCTTTCTTT. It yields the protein CASSEAGGNTEAFF.

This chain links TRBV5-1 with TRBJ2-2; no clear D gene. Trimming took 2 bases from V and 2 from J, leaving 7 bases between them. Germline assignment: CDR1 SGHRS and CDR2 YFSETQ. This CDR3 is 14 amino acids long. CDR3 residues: CASSLQPNTGELFF. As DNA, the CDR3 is TGCGCCAGCAGCTTACAGCCTAACACCGGGGAGCTGTTTTTT.

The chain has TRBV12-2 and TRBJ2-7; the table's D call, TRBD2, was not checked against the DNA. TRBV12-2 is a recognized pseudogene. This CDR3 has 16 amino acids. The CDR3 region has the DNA TGTGCAAGTCGCTACCGGGACTACCCTACCCGCAGCGAGCAGTACGTC. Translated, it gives CASRYRDYPTRSEQYV.

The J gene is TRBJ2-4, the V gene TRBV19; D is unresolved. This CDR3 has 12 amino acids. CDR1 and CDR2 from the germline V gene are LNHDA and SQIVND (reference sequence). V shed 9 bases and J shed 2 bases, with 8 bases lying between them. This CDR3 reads CASGPSKNIQYF. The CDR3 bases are TGTGCCAGCGGTCCCTCCAAAAACATTCAGTACTTC.

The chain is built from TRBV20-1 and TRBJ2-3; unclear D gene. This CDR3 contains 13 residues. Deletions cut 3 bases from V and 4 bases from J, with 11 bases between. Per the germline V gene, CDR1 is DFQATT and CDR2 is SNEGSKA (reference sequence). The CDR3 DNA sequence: TGCAGTGCTAGTGGCGGAAACGCAGATACGCAGTATTTT. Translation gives CSASGGNADTQYF.

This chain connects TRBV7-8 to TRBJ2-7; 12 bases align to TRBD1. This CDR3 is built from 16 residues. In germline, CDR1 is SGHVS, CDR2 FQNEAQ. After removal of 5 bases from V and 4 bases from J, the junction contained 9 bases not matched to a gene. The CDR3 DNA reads TGTGCCAGCAGCCCCGGCTCGGGACAGGGGGCTTACGAGCAGTACTTC. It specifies CASSPGSGQGAYEQYF.

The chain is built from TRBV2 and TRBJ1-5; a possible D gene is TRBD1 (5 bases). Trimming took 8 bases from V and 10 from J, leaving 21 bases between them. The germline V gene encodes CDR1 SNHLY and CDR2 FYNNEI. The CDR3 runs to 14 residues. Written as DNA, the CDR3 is TGTGCCAGCTTGGTTCCGGGACGGGGGGAACCCCAGCATTTT. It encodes CASLVPGRGEPQHF.

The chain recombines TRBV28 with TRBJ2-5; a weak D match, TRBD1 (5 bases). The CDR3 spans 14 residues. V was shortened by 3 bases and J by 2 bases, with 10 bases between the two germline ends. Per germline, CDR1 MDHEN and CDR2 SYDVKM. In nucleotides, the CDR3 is TGTGCCAGCAGTTTCTCAGGGCGGCAAGAGACCCAGTACTTC. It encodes CASSFSGRQETQYF.

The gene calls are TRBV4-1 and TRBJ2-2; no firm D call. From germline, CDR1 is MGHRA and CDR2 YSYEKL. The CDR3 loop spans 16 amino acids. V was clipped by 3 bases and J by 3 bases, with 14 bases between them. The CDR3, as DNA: TGCGCCAGCAGCCAGGATCCTGGACGGTACACCGGGGAGCTGTTTTTT. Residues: CASSQDPGRYTGELFF.

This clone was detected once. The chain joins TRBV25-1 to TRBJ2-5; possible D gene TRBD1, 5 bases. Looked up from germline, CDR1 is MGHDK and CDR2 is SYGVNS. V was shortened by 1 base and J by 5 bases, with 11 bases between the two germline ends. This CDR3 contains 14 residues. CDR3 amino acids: CASSESRAGETQYF. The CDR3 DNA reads TGTGCCAGCAGTGAATCGAGAGCAGGGGAGACCCAGTACTTC.

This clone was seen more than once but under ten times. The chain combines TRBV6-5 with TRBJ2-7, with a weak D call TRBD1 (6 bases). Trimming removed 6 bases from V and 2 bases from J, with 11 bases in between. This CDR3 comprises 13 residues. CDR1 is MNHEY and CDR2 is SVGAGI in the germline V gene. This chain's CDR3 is CASRGAKAYEQYV. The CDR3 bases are TGTGCCAGCAGGGGGGCTAAAGCCTACGAGCAGTACGTC.

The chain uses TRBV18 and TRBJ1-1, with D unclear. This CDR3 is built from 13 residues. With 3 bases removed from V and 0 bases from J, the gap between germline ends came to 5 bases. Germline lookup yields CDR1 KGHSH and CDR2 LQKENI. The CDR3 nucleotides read TGTGCCAGCTCACCCTGGATGAACACTGAAGCTTTCTTT. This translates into CASSPWMNTEAFF.

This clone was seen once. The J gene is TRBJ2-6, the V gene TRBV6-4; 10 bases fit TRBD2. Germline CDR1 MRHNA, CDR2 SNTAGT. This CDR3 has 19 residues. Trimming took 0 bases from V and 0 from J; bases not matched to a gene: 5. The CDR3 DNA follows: TGTGCCAGCAGTGACTCTGTCCCTAGCGGGGGCTCTGGGGCCAACGTCCTGACTTTC. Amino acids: CASSDSVPSGGSGANVLTF.

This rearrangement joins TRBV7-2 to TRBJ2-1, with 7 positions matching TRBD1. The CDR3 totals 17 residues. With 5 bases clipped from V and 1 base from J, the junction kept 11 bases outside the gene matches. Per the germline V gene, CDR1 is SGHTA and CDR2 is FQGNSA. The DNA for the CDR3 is TGTGCCAGCAGCCCCGACAGGGCCGGGTGGTCCTACAATGAGCAGTTCTTC. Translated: CASSPDRAGWSYNEQFF.

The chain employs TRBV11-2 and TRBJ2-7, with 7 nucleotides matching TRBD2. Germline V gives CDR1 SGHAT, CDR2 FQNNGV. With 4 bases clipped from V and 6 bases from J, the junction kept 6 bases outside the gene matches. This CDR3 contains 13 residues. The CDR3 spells CASSSGPGGEQYF. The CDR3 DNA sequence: TGTGCCAGCAGCTCCGGGCCGGGGGGCGAGCAGTACTTC.

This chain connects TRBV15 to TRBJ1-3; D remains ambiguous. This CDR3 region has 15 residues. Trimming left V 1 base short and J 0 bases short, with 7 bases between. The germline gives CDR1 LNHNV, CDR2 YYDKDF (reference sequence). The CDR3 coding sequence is TGTGCCACCAGCAGAGGGGGAGGCTCTGGAAACACCATATATTTT. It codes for CATSRGGGSGNTIYF. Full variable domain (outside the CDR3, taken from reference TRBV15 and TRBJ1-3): DAMVIQNPRYQVTQFGKPVTLSCSQTLNHNVMYWYQQKSSQAPKLLFHYYDKDFNNEADTPDNFQSRRPNTSFCFLDIRSPGLGDTAMYLCATSRGGGSGNTIYFGEGSWLTVV.

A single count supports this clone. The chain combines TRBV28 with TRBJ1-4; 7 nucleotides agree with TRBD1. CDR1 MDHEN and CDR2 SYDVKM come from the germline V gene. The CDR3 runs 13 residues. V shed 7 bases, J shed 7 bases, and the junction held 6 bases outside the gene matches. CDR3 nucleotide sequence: TGTGCCAGCAATACAGGGGCCGGTGAAAAACTGTTTTTT. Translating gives CASNTGAGEKLFF. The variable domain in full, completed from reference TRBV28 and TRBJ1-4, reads DVKVTQSSRYLVKRTGEKVFLECVQDMDHENMFWYRQDPGLGLRLIYFSYDVKMKEKGDIPEGYSVSREKKERFSLILESASTNQTSMYLCASNTGAGEKLFFGSGTQLSVL.

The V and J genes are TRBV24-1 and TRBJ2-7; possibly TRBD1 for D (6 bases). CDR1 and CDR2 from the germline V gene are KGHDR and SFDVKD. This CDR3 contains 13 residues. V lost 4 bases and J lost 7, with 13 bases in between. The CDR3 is CATSETGEVEQYF. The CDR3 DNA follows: TGTGCCACCAGTGAGACAGGTGAGGTGGAGCAGTACTTC.

The CDR3 loop reads CASSPVRTQGKSYGYTF. CDR3 nucleotides: TGTGCCAGCAGCCCCGTCCGGACTCAGGGTAAAAGCTATGGCTACACCTTC. J is TRBJ1-2 and V is TRBV7-9, with D perhaps matching TRBD1 (5 bases). Looked up from germline, CDR1 is SEHNR and CDR2 is FQNEAQ (reference sequence). The CDR3 length is 17 residues. With 5 bases removed from V and 4 bases from J, the gap between germline ends came to 23 bases.

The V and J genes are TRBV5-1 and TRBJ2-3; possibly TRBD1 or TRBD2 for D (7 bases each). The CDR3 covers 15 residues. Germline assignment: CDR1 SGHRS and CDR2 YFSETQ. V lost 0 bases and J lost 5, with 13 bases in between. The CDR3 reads CASSLAIRGGDTQYF. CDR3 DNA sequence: TGCGCCAGCAGCTTGGCTATCAGGGGGGGAGATACGCAGTATTTT.

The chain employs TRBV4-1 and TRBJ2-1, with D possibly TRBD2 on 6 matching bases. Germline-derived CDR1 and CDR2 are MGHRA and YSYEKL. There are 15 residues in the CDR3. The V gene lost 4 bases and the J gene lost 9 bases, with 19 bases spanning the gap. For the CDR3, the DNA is TGCGCCAGCAGCCGCCTGGGACTCCGACACGGTGAGCAGTTCTTC. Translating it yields CASSRLGLRHGEQFF.

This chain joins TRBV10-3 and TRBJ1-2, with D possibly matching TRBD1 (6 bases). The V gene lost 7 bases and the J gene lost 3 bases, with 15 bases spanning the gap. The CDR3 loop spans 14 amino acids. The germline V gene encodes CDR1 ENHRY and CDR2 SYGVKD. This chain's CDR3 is CAIMPQGSHYGYTF. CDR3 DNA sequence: TGTGCCATCATGCCTCAGGGGAGTCACTATGGCTACACCTTC.